The present T cell receptor beta chain was sequenced within a study of blood T cell repertoires in COVID-19. Study-level information: The United States, Italy and Spain supplied acute and convalescent COVID-19 samples.

The germline V and J ends were trimmed by 0 bases and 0 bases, with 15 bases remaining between them. The CDR3 is 18 residues long. Looked up from germline, CDR1 is MNHNS and CDR2 is SASEGT. As processed by the authors: Using reference gene primer amplification, nucleated cell counts were estimated. Some clones are missing from TCRdb's copy, which holds only in-frame ones; the method was immunoSEQ multiplex PCR. V and J calls and clone size are given by that table; D and trimming were obtained from the DNA. Here the sample spans some 200,000 clones, 80% to 85% being singletons. Seattle researchers signed up patients amid active infection and tracked them longitudinally.

Material: peripheral blood. This clonotype was sampled from an elderly woman with COVID-19, enrolled during active disease. The chain employs TRBV6-1 and TRBJ1-3; D perhaps matches TRBD1 (6 bases). For the CDR3, the DNA is TGTGCCAGCAGTGAAGCGGGGGAGGGGGTCAACTCTGGAAACACCATATATTTT. This codes for CASSEAGEGVNSGNTIYF.